This TCR beta chain was recorded in a study of T cell responses to AZD1222 COVID-19 vaccine. About the study: Timing groups of about 4 and about 12 weeks for second doses were pooled.

The study, taken as a whole, reports: Repertoire sampling happened only post peak T cell response. The span of vaccine-associated CD4 TCRs extended across spike, with dominance at 160-218 and 743-854.

This clone appeared a few times. Its antigen is not known. The CDR3 sequence is 14 residues long. Germline V gives CDR1 MNHEY, CDR2 SMNVEV (reference sequence). Between the trimmed V and J ends, which lost 4 bases and 0 bases, there was a span of 8 bases. Using immunoSEQ multiplex PCR, the repertoire was profiled, and TCRdb retains in-frame clones only, with some absent. The repertoire holds over 100,000 clones, with over 75% as singletons. This TCR was sampled from an adult in good health. This chain connects TRBV27 to TRBJ2-3, with D perhaps TRBD2 (5 bases). The sequencing used peripheral blood, collected on day 0 of AZD1222 vaccination. CDR3 nucleotides: TGTGCCAGCAGTTACCGGACTAGCACAGATACGCAGTATTTT. The encoded protein is CASSYRTSTDTQYF.